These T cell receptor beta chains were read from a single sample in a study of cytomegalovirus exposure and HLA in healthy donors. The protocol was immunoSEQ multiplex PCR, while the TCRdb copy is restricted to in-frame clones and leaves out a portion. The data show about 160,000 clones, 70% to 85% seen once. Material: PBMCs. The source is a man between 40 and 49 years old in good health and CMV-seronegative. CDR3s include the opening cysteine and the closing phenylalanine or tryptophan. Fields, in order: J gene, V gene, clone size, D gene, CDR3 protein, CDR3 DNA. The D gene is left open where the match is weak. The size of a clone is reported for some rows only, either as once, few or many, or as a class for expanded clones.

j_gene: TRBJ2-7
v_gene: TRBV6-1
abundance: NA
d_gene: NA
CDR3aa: CASTGHTYEQYF
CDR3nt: TGTGCCAGCACTGGACACACCTACGAGCAGTACTTC

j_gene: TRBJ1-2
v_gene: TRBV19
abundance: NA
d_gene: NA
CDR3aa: CASSIDPTGNYGYTF
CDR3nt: TGTGCCAGTAGTATAGATCCGACAGGAAACTATGGCTACACCTTC

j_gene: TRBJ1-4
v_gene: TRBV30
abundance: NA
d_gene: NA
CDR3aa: CAWSLRGTNEKLFF
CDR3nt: TGTGCCTGGAGCCTTCGCGGAACTAATGAAAAACTGTTTTTT

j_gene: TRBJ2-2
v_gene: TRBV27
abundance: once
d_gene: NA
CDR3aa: CASSLRGTGELFF
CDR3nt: TGTGCCAGCAGTCTCCGCGGCACCGGGGAGCTGTTTTTT

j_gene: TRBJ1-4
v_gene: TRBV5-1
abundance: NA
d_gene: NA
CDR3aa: CASSTDGGINEKLFF
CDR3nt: TGCGCCAGCAGCACCGACGGGGGGATAAATGAAAAACTGTTTTTT

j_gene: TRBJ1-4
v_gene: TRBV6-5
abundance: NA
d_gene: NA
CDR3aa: CASSQFGNEKLFF
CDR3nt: TGTGCCAGTTCACAGTTCGGTAATGAAAAACTGTTTTTT

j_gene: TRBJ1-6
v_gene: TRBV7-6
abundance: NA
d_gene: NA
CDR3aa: CASSHGGGLDSPLHF
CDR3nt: TGTGCCAGCAGCCACGGCGGGGGGCTAGATTCACCCCTCCACTTT

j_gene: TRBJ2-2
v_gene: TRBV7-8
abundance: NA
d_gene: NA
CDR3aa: CASGTGYTGELFF
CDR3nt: TGTGCCAGCGGAACAGGGTACACCGGGGAGCTGTTTTTT

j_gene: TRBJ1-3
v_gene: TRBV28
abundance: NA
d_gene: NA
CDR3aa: CASSPAGAGNTIYF
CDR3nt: TGTGCCAGCAGTCCAGCAGGGGCTGGAAACACCATATATTTT

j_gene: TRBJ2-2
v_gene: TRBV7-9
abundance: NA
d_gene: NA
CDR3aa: CASSPRDWKVTGELFF
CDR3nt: TGTGCCAGCAGCCCCAGGGACTGGAAGGTTACCGGGGAGCTGTTTTTT

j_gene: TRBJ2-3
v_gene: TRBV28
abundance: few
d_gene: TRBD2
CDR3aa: CASRLAGGPDTQYF
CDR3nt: TGTGCCAGCAGACTAGCGGGGGGGCCAGATACGCAGTATTTT

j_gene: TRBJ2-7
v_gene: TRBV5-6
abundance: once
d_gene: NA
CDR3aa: CASSILGRENYEQYF
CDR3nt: TGTGCCAGCAGCATCCTCGGACGGGAAAATTACGAGCAGTACTTC

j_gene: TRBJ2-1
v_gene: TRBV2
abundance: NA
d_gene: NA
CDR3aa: CASRALNEQFF
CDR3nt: TGTGCCAGCAGGGCTTTGAATGAGCAGTTCTTC

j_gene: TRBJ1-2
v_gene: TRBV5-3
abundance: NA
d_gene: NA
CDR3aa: CARSSPGEGDYYGYTF
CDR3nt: TGTGCCAGAAGCTCCCCTGGGGAGGGGGATTACTATGGCTACACCTTC

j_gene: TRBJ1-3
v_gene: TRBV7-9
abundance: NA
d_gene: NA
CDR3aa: CASSFAVGNTIYF
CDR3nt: TGTGCCAGCAGCTTTGCAGTCGGAAACACCATATATTTT

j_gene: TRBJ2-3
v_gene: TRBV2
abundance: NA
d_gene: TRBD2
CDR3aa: CASRRLAGLGDTQYF
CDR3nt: TGTGCCAGCAGAAGACTAGCGGGGTTAGGGGATACGCAGTATTTT

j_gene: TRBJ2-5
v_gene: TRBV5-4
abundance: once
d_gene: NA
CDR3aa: CASSLVREETQYF
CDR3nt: TGTGCCAGCAGCTTGGTTCGGGAGGAGACCCAGTACTTC

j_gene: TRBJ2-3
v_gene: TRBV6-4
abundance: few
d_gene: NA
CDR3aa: CASSEGGAGADTQYF
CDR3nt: TGTGCCAGCAGTGAAGGGGGGGCCGGGGCAGATACGCAGTATTTT

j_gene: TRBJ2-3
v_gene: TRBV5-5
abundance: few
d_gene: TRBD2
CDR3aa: CASSLGGGAPDTQYF
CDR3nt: TGTGCCAGCAGCTTGGGCGGGGGAGCCCCAGATACGCAGTATTTT

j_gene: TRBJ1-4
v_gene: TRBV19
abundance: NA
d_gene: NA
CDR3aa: CASSIATGEKLFF
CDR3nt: TGTGCCAGTAGTATTGCCACGGGTGAAAAACTGTTTTTT

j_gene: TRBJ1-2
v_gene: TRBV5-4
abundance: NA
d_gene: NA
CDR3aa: CASSPGSSGRFGGYTF
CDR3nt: TGTGCCAGCAGCCCGGGAAGTTCCGGGCGGTTCGGTGGCTACACCTTC

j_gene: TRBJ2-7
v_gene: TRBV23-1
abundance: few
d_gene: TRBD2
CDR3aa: CASSQSIGSVAGAYYEQYF
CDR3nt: TGCGCCAGCAGTCAATCGATTGGTAGCGTCGCGGGAGCGTACTACGAGCAGTACTTC

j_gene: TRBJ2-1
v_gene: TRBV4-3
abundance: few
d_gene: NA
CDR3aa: CASSQVGYNEQFF
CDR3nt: TGCGCCAGCAGCCAAGTCGGTTACAATGAGCAGTTCTTC

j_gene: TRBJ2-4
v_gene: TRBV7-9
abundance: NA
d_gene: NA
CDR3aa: CASSRLGPSKNIQYF
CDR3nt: TGTGCCAGCAGCCGACTTGGCCCCTCCAAAAACATTCAGTACTTC

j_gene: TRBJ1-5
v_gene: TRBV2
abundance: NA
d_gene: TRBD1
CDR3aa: CASSPDRGLNQPQHF
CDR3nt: TGTGCCAGCAGCCCGGACAGGGGGCTTAATCAGCCCCAGCATTTT